The entry below describes one TCR beta chain. No antigen is known for it. This sample is drawn from a study of beta chain features in type 1 diabetes. The study's findings and limits: PCR might favor shorter templates, equally in patients and controls. Sequencing of cDNA might inflate the share of cells that strongly express TCR.

This CDR3 spans 15 amino acids. Per the germline V gene, CDR1 is SQVTM and CDR2 is ANQGSEA. V lost 0 bases and J 1 base, leaving 9 bases between the germline ends. Of the isolated RNA, all was reverse transcribed, and so the sequenced material was expressed TCRB transcripts. This table comes from immunoSEQ multiplex PCR, and its TCRdb copy is limited to in-frame clones, with some not included. The sample lists 300,000 to 400,000 clones, around an eighth seen once, with 0.015% to 0.02% in the top ten. The sample was naive CD4+ T cells from blood. The source is a man aged 18 to 29 in good health. The rearrangement uses TRBV29-1 and TRBJ2-2; weak D call: TRBD1 (6 bases). The CDR3 spells CSVEEAGENTGELFF. For the CDR3, the DNA is TGCAGCGTTGAAGAAGCAGGGGAGAACACCGGGGAGCTGTTTTTT.